This TCR beta chain is from a study of regulatory T cells in long-lasting Graves disease. Overall study findings and caveats: Persistent Graves' patients showed reduced TCR diversity versus newly diagnosed patients.

Both iRepertoire HTBI primers and Arm-PCR of CDR3 regions were used to build the TCR beta libraries. Methods used by the authors: Across all samples, under 65 TRBV segments and 15 or so TRBJ segments were identified. MiXCR, applied by TCRdb to the multiplex PCR reads, yields one record per CDR3 protein. The V and J calls come from TCRdb's annotation, not from the publication. Here the sample spans 550,000 or so distinct CDR3 sequences, about 12% being singletons. Described time point: newly diagnosed GD, antithyroid drugs for less than 3 months. PBMC RNA served as the TCR library source. Patients of an endocrinology department in Xi'an, China, were included. This clonotype was detected only a few times. What it binds is not known. The CDR3 is made up of 15 amino acids. V shed 5 bases and J 8 bases; nucleotides not matched to a gene: 7. Looked up from germline, CDR1 is DFQATT and CDR2 is SNEGSKA (reference sequence).

The data were also submitted as part of a second study, on T cells in Graves' hyperthyroidism and ophthalmopathy. In that study: Ophthalmopathy was distinguished from stable hyperthyroidism by 13 V-J signatures.

V and J are TRBV20-1 and TRBJ2-1, with 15 bases lining up with TRBD2. This clonotype was sampled from a woman aged 25 to 39 with Graves disease. Sequenced material: peripheral blood mononuclear cells (PBMCs), taken at new diagnosis, from a patient treated with antithyroid drugs. The CDR3 DNA is TGCAGTGCTGTACTTGGGACTAGCGGGGGGTATGAGCAGTTCTTC. As protein: CSAVLGTSGGYEQFF.